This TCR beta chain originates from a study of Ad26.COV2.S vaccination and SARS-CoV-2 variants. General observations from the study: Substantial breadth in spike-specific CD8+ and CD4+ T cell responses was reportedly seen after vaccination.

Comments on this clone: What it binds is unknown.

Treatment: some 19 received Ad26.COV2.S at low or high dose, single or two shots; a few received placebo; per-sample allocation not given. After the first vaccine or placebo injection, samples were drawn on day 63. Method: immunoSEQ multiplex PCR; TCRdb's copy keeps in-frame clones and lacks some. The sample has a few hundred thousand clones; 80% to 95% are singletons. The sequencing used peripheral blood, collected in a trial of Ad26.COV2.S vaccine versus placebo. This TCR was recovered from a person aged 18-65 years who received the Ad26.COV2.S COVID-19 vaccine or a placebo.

This CDR3 reads CASRLQGGNTEAFF. DNA of the CDR3: TGTGCCAGCAGACTACAGGGGGGGAACACTGAAGCTTTCTTT. This chain links TRBV7-9 with TRBJ1-1; 8 bases align to TRBD1. Trimming removed 6 bases from V and 1 base from J; junction bases left unmatched: 4. This CDR3 is built from 14 residues. Germline V gene lookup returns CDR1 SEHNR and CDR2 FQNEAQ (reference sequence).